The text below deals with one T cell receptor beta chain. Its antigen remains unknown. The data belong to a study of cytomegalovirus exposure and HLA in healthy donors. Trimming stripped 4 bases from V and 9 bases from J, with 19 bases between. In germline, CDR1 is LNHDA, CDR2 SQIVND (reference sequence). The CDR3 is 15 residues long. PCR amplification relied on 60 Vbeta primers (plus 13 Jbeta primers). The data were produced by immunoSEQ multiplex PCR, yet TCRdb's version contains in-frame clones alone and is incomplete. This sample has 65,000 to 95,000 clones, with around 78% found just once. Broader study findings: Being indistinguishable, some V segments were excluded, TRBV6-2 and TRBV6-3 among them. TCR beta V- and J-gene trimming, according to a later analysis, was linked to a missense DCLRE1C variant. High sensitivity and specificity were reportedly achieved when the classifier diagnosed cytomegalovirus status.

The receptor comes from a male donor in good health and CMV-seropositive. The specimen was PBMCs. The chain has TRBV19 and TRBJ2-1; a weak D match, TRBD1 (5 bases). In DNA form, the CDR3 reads TGTGCCAGTAGTAAGGGGTTTAGGGCTAGGGGTGAGCAGTTCTTC. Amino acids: CASSKGFRARGEQFF.